This TCR beta chain derives from a study of blood T cell repertoires in COVID-19. The overall study: Samples came from the United States, Italy and Spain, spanning acute and convalescent COVID-19.

The CDR3 spans 15 residues. Trimming cost V 6 bases and J 5 bases, with 19 bases left between them. CDR1 SEHNR and CDR2 FQNEAQ come from the germline V gene (reference sequence). In the original workflow: Amplification of reference gene primers provided the estimated nucleated cell counts. Profiling relied on immunoSEQ multiplex PCR, and the TCRdb table lists in-frame clones only, not all of them. Clone size and V and J calls were adopted from that table, with D and trimming inferred from the DNA. The sample includes approximately 190,000 clones, about 81% of them seen just once. The rearrangement joins TRBV7-9 to TRBJ2-5; D perhaps matches TRBD2 (7 bases). Sequencing was performed on peripheral blood. The clonotype was recovered from a man aged 30 to 45 with active or convalescent COVID-19. The CDR3 bases are TGTGCCAGCAGTTTCGACGGGGGGCGTTGGGAGACCCAGTACTTC. Amino acids: CASSFDGGRWETQYF.